One and the same sample provided the 17 T cell receptor beta chains below, sequenced in a study of spatial heterogeneity in lung cancer. TCRdb re-called the 5' RACE reads with MiXCR, one entry per CDR3 protein. Here the sample spans 15,000 to 20,000 distinct CDR3 sequences, around 6.5% being singletons. This sample's time point: sample taken at primary tumor resection. Study observations and caveats: The study found that expanded intratumoral alpha and beta TCR counts tracked tumor mutation counts.

These receptors are not linked to any known antigen. This specimen was lung tumor tissue, taken at surgery. The receptor source for this set is a female donor with early-stage non-small cell lung cancer.

This clonotype was picked up many times. V gene TRBV27 combines with J gene TRBJ1-4, with a tentative D call TRBD1 (5 bases). CDR3 size: 13 residues. V lost 6 bases and J lost 9, with 14 bases in between. The V gene's germline CDR1 is MNHEY and CDR2 SMNVEV (reference sequence). The CDR3 sequence: CASSLSPGQKLFF. The DNA of the CDR3 is TGTGCCAGCAGCCTCTCCCCGGGGCAAAAACTGTTTTTT.

The sample holds many counts of this clonotype. This chain uses TRBV15 with TRBJ1-3, with TRBD1 identical over 7 bases. CDR1 and CDR2 from the germline V gene are LNHNV and YYDKDF (reference sequence). The CDR3 extends over 17 amino acids. Unmatched junction bases numbered 6, after V lost 1 base and J lost 0 bases. CDR3 sequence (DNA): TGTGCCACCAGCAGAGCCCGACAGGGAGTCTCTGGAAACACCATATATTTT. It yields the protein CATSRARQGVSGNTIYF.

Relative to its sample, this clonotype is medium-sized (0.01 to 0.1%). The V call is TRBV27, the J call TRBJ2-7; 10 bases align to TRBD1. CDR1 is MNHEY, CDR2 SMNVEV, per germline (reference sequence). This CDR3 has 14 amino acids. Trimming took 5 bases from V and 0 from J; bases not matched to a gene: 1. DNA for the CDR3: TGTGCCAGCAGTCGGGACAGGGGCTCCTACGAGCAGTACTTC. Residues: CASSRDRGSYEQYF.

Ten or more counts support this clonotype. The chain links TRBV14 to TRBJ2-1; the D gene is possibly TRBD2 (6 bases). The CDR3 consists of 15 residues. Germline V gene sequence: CDR1 SGHDN, CDR2 FVKESK. The V gene lost 1 base and the J gene lost 5 bases, with 12 bases spanning the gap. The DNA of the CDR3 is TGTGCCAGCAGCCAAGGGGTGCTAGCGCACAATGAGCAGTTCTTC. Translated: CASSQGVLAHNEQFF. Full variable domain (outside the CDR3, taken from reference TRBV14 and TRBJ2-1): EAGVTQFPSHSVIEKGQTVTLRCDPISGHDNLYWYRRVMGKEIKFLLHFVKESKQDESGMPNNRFLAERTGGTYSTLKVQPAELEDSGVYFCASSQGVLAHNEQFFGPGTRLTVL.

This clonotype was detected ten times or more. This chain's CDR3 is CASSLDTANEQFF. The CDR3 DNA reads TGTGCCAGCAGCTTAGATACGGCTAATGAGCAGTTCTTC. The rearrangement links TRBV11-2 to TRBJ2-1; D remains ambiguous. Trimming left V 0 bases short and J 7 bases short, with 7 bases between. This CDR3 is built from 13 residues. CDR1 is SGHAT and CDR2 is FQNNGV in the germline V gene. The complete variable domain, with remaining parts taken from reference TRBV11-2 and TRBJ2-1, reads EAGVAQSPRYKIIEKRQSVAFWCNPISGHATLYWYQQILGQGPKLLIQFQNNGVVDDSQLPKDRFSAERLKGVDSTLKIQPAKLEDSAVYLCASSLDTANEQFFGPGTRLTVL.

This clonotype occurred many times. CDR3 DNA sequence: TGTGCCAGCAGCTTAAATAGGCCCTGGGGCTACACCTTC. This translates into CASSLNRPWGYTF. The V and J genes are TRBV7-2 and TRBJ1-2; D gene uncertain. CDR1 and CDR2 (germline): SGHTA, FQGNSA. The CDR3 is 13 residues long. V lost 2 bases and J 8 bases, leaving 12 bases between the germline ends. Variable domain in full (rest from reference TRBV7-2 and TRBJ1-2): GAGVSQSPSNKVTEKGKDVELRCDPISGHTALYWYRQSLGQGLEFLIYFQGNSAPDKSGLPSDRFSAERTGGSVSTLTIQRTQQEDSAVYLCASSLNRPWGYTFGSGTRLTVV.

The chain recombines TRBV2 with TRBJ1-1; D gene ambiguous. The CDR3 consists of 13 residues. Germline loops: CDR1 SNHLY, CDR2 FYNNEI. Trimming cost V 6 bases and J 1 base, with 9 bases left between them. The chain's CDR3 is CASSGWGNTEAFF. DNA of the CDR3: TGTGCCAGCAGCGGATGGGGGAACACTGAAGCTTTCTTT.

This clonotype was detected many times. This sequence joins TRBV28 and TRBJ2-7; no definite D call. Per germline, CDR1 MDHEN and CDR2 SYDVKM. The CDR3 runs to 12 residues. Trimming took 8 bases from V and 4 from J, leaving 12 bases between them. CDR3 nucleotides: TGTGCCAGCGGAAAGGTGATGTACGAGCAGTACTTC. Translated, it gives CASGKVMYEQYF.

By sample share, this clonotype is medium-sized (0.01 to 0.1%). The chain recombines TRBV7-8 with TRBJ1-3, with D unresolved. Germline assignment: CDR1 SGHVS and CDR2 FQNEAQ. The ends were cut back, 2 bases at V and 0 bases at J, with 11 bases in the middle. This CDR3 spans 16 amino acids. In DNA, the CDR3 is TGTGCCAGCAGCTTATATCGTGTAGTCTCTGGAAACACCATATATTTT. Its protein product is CASSLYRVVSGNTIYF.

The sample holds many counts of this clonotype. This rearrangement joins TRBV7-2 to TRBJ1-6; D might be TRBD1 (5 bases). Between the trimmed V and J ends, which lost 5 bases and 0 bases, there was a span of 14 bases. Germline CDR1 is SGHTA and CDR2 is FQGNSA. This CDR3 region has 17 residues. This CDR3 is CASSPGSESSYNSPLHF. The CDR3, as DNA: TGTGCCAGCAGCCCAGGGTCAGAGAGCTCCTATAATTCACCCCTCCACTTT.

In its sample, this clonotype was seen many times. The rearrangement joins TRBV7-2 to TRBJ1-1; TRBD1 agrees at 11 bases. The CDR3 totals 21 residues. Germline loops: CDR1 SGHTA, CDR2 FQGNSA. The ends lost 1 base at V and 2 bases at J; junction bases unmatched: 18. CDR3 DNA: TGTGCCAGCAGCTTAGGGCTAAGGACAGGGGGCAGGGGAGAGCCCAACACTGAAGCTTTCTTT. It is translated as CASSLGLRTGGRGEPNTEAFF. The complete variable domain, with remaining parts taken from reference TRBV7-2 and TRBJ1-1, reads GAGVSQSPSNKVTEKGKDVELRCDPISGHTALYWYRQSLGQGLEFLIYFQGNSAPDKSGLPSDRFSAERTGGSVSTLTIQRTQQEDSAVYLCASSLGLRTGGRGEPNTEAFFGQGTRLTVV.

In its sample, this clonotype was seen many times. The V gene is TRBV6-2 or TRBV6-3, the J gene TRBJ2-5; D is ambiguous. CDR3 size: 15 residues. V lost 1 base and J lost 7, with 16 bases in between. Germline lookup yields CDR1 MNHEY and CDR2 SVGEGT. The CDR3 is CASSYYGLQRWTQYF. As DNA, the CDR3 is TGTGCCAGCAGTTACTACGGGCTGCAGCGATGGACCCAGTACTTC.

This clonotype was counted many times. The J gene is TRBJ1-2, the V gene TRBV18; D is ambiguous. The ends were cut back, 6 bases at V and 6 bases at J, with 17 bases in the middle. The germline V gene encodes CDR1 KGHSH and CDR2 LQKENI. The CDR3 is 14 amino acids. The DNA for the CDR3 is TGTGCCAGCTCCAGCCGCCAGGACCCCAATGGCTACACCTTC. Translating it yields CASSSRQDPNGYTF.

This clonotype has a handful of counts. This chain uses TRBV9 with TRBJ2-2, with a possible D match to TRBD2 (5 bases). The V and J ends lost 6 bases and 5 bases respectively, with 11 bases between them. In germline, CDR1 is SGDLS, CDR2 YYNGEE. This CDR3 region has 13 residues. CDR3 sequence (DNA): TGTGCCAGCACCGCTACTAGGACCGGGGAGCTGTTTTTT. It codes for CASTATRTGELFF.

This clonotype was observed a few times. The J gene is TRBJ2-3, the V gene TRBV7-2, with 9 bases lining up with TRBD1. The CDR3 loop spans 16 amino acids. The germline V gene encodes CDR1 SGHTA and CDR2 FQGNSA. With V trimmed by 10 bases and J by 2 bases, 13 bases remained unmatched. The CDR3 is CATGVGRDRVTDTQYF. The DNA for the CDR3 is TGTGCCACCGGCGTGGGGAGGGACAGGGTCACAGATACGCAGTATTTT.

The sample holds many counts of this clonotype. The gene calls are TRBV5-4 and TRBJ2-3; 8 nucleotides line up with TRBD1. CDR3 length equals 13 residues. Germline assignment: CDR1 SGHNT and CDR2 YYREEE (reference sequence). The J segment lost 5 bases and the V segment lost 10 bases, leaving 9 bases of the junction unmatched. CDR3 bases: TGTGCCGGCCATACAGGGGGAAAAGATACGCAGTATTTT. This encodes CAGHTGGKDTQYF. Complete variable domain (other parts from reference TRBV5-4 and TRBJ2-3): ETGVTQSPTHLIKTRGQQVTLRCSSQSGHNTVSWYQQALGQGPQFIFQYYREEENGRGNFPPRFSGLQFPNYSSELNVNALELDDSALYLCAGHTGGKDTQYFGPGTRLTVL.

This clonotype was detected a few times. This sequence joins TRBV12-3 or TRBV12-4 and TRBJ1-5; D unresolved. CDR3 length equals 13 residues. V was pared by 5 bases and J by 4 bases, with 9 bases between. CDR3 in amino acids: CASSSRINQPQHF. The CDR3, as DNA: TGTGCCAGCAGTAGCAGAATAAATCAGCCCCAGCATTTT.